This TCR beta chain originates from a study of regulatory T cells in long-lasting Graves disease. Deletions cut 5 bases from V and 4 bases from J, with 15 bases between. The CDR3 sequence is 14 residues long. Per the germline V gene, CDR1 is MNHEY and CDR2 is SMNVEV (reference sequence). Noted time point: persistent/refractory GD, antithyroid drugs over 5 years with positive TRAb. With RNA extracted from PBMCs as input, the TCR library was made. This clonotype was found a few times. Assembly of TCR beta libraries relied on iRepertoire HTBI primers together with Arm-PCR of CDR3 regions. TCRdb re-analysed the multiplex PCR reads in MiXCR, keeping a single row per CDR3 protein. The table lists roughly 400,000 distinct CDR3 sequences, less than 25% of them singletons.

The source of this sequence is a female donor with Graves disease. The source was peripheral blood mononuclear cells (PBMCs), collected when the disease was refractory, from a patient treated with antithyroid drugs. The chain uses TRBV27 and TRBJ2-7; D may be TRBD1 (6 bases). The CDR3 region has the DNA TGTGCCAGCAGTCGACAGGCAAGCCTGTACGAGCAGTACTTC. It translates to CASSRQASLYEQYF.